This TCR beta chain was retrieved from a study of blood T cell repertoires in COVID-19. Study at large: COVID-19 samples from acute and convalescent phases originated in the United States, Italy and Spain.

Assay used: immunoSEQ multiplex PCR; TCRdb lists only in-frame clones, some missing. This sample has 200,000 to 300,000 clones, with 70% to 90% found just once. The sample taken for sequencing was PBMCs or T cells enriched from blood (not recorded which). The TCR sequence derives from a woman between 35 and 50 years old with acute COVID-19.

The CDR3, as DNA: TGTGCCAGTAGTGTCAGCCAAGAGACCCAGTACTTC. Its protein product is CASSVSQETQYF. The chain is built from TRBV19 and TRBJ2-5; D gene unclear. The CDR3 spans 12 residues. V was pared by 5 bases and J by 1 base, with 5 bases between. CDR1 and CDR2 (germline): LNHDA, SQIVND (reference sequence). Based on the CDR3 plus reference TRBV19 and TRBJ2-5, the full variable domain is DGGITQSPKYLFRKEGQNVTLSCEQNLNHDAMYWYRQDPGQGLRLIYYSQIVNDFQKGDIAEGYSVSREKKESFPLTVTSAQKNPTAFYLCASSVSQETQYFGPGTRLLVL.